These 22 T cell receptor beta chains came from one sample sequenced in a study of cytomegalovirus exposure and HLA in healthy donors. PCR amplification relied on 60 Vbeta primers (plus 13 Jbeta primers). The protocol was immunoSEQ multiplex PCR, while the TCRdb copy is restricted to in-frame clones and leaves out a portion. The profile shows 150,000 or so clones, around four fifths of them singletons. The source material was PBMCs. Source of these receptors: a woman aged 25-40 years in good health and CMV-seronegative.

The chain employs TRBV28 and TRBJ1-2, with 8 bases matching TRBD1. The CDR3 is made up of 14 amino acids. J was trimmed by 2 bases and V by 5 bases; bases with no gene match: 4. Looked up from germline, CDR1 is MDHEN and CDR2 is SYDVKM. CDR3 residues: CASSRTGKNYGYTF. The CDR3 DNA reads as TGTGCCAGCAGTAGGACAGGGAAAAACTATGGCTACACCTTC.

This clone has only one observation. CDR3 residues: CAISEGRARSNEKLFF. CDR3 sequence (DNA): TGTGCCATCAGTGAAGGCAGGGCTCGAAGTAATGAAAAACTGTTTTTT. The chain has TRBV10-3 and TRBJ1-4, with D perhaps TRBD1 (5 bases). V was shortened by 3 bases and J by 4 bases, with 15 bases between the two germline ends. The CDR3 is made up of 16 amino acids. Germline V CDR1 and CDR2: ENHRY, SYGVKD.

The gene calls are TRBV2 and TRBJ2-7; 7 bases are shared with TRBD2. CDR1 and CDR2 (germline): SNHLY, FYNNEI. The CDR3 covers 13 residues. The V gene end was trimmed by 9 bases and the J gene end by 0 bases; junction bases not matched to a gene: 5. The chain's CDR3 is CASEAGSSYEQYF. CDR3 nucleotide sequence: TGTGCCAGTGAAGCGGGGTCCTCCTACGAGCAGTACTTC.

This clone was counted only a few times. At the DNA level, this CDR3 is encoded by other sequences in the same sample as well. V and J are TRBV29-1 and TRBJ2-5; D remains unclear. From germline, CDR1 is SQVTM and CDR2 ANQGSEA. V was clipped by 3 bases and J by 1 base, with 9 bases between them. The length of the CDR3 is 13 residues. The CDR3 DNA sequence: TGCAGCGTTGATCCCCCTACCCAAGAGACCCAGTACTTC. It specifies CSVDPPTQETQYF.

The J gene is TRBJ2-2, the V gene TRBV5-1, with 7 bases lining up with TRBD1. V was pared by 4 bases and J by 6 bases, with 6 bases of the junction left unmatched. This CDR3 has 14 residues. Germline V gene data show CDR1 as SGHRS and CDR2 as YFSETQ. Here the CDR3 reads CASSIAQGAGELFF. CDR3 bases: TGCGCCAGCAGCATCGCCCAGGGGGCCGGGGAGCTGTTTTTT.

The J gene is TRBJ1-5, the V gene TRBV19; D is perhaps TRBD1 (6 bases). Germline assignment: CDR1 LNHDA and CDR2 SQIVND (reference sequence). Trimming cost V 2 bases and J 1 base, with 15 bases left between them. CDR3 length: 17 amino acids. The CDR3 protein is CASSIRWTATSNQPQHF. The DNA of the CDR3 is TGTGCCAGTAGTATACGGTGGACAGCGACGAGCAATCAGCCCCAGCATTTT.

The chain combines TRBV5-1 with TRBJ1-2, with 10 bases fitting TRBD1. The CDR3 is made up of 17 amino acids. Germline CDR1 is SGHRS and CDR2 is YFSETQ. V shed 4 bases and J 6 bases; nucleotides not matched to a gene: 15. The CDR3 region is CASSDWIRDRGIDGYTF. The CDR3, as DNA: TGCGCCAGCAGCGATTGGATCCGGGACAGGGGAATTGATGGCTACACCTTC.

The chain joins TRBV21-1 to TRBJ1-5. TRBV21-1 counts as a pseudogene. The CDR3 is 13 residues long. The CDR3 is CASSKEEWQPQHF. CDR3 sequence (DNA): TGTGCCAGCAGCAAAGAGGAGTGGCAGCCCCAGCATTTT.

The chain employs TRBV30 and TRBJ2-5; tentatively, D is TRBD1 (5 bases). The germline CDR1 and CDR2 sequences are GTSNPN and SVGIG (reference sequence). Trimming cost V 4 bases and J 2 bases, with 11 bases left between them. CDR3 length: 13 amino acids. The CDR3: CAWNGQIQETQYF. The CDR3 DNA is TGTGCCTGGAACGGACAAATACAAGAGACCCAGTACTTC.

The chain combines TRBV30 with TRBJ1-3; no reliable D call. V was trimmed by 8 bases and J by 2 bases, leaving 13 bases between them. This CDR3 region has 13 residues. The germline V gene encodes CDR1 GTSNPN and CDR2 SVGIG (reference sequence). CDR3 sequence reads: CALTFGPGNTIYF. DNA for the CDR3: TGTGCCCTTACGTTCGGTCCTGGAAACACCATATATTTT. The variable domain in full, completed from reference TRBV30 and TRBJ1-3, reads SQTIHQWPATLVQPVGSPLSLECTVEGTSNPNLYWYRQAAGRGLQLLFYSVGIGQISSEVPQNLSASRPQDRQFILSSKKLLLSDSGFYLCALTFGPGNTIYFGEGSWLTVV.

The rearrangement links TRBV19 to TRBJ2-6; weak D call: TRBD1 (6 bases). The CDR3 runs 17 residues. The V end lost 2 bases, the J end lost 1 base, and 12 bases lay between the germline ends. Germline lookup yields CDR1 LNHDA and CDR2 SQIVND (reference sequence). In DNA, the CDR3 is TGTGCCAGTAGTATACACCAGGGGCCTTCTGGGGCCAACGTCCTGACTTTC. Its translation: CASSIHQGPSGANVLTF.

This clone was counted between two and nine times. The chain has TRBV18 and TRBJ1-2, with D maybe TRBD1 (5 bases). CDR3 length: 13 amino acids. Per the germline V gene, CDR1 is KGHSH and CDR2 is LQKENI. V lost 5 bases, J lost 4 bases, and 11 bases lay in between. The chain's CDR3 is CASSETVSYGYTF. CDR3 DNA sequence: TGTGCCAGCTCAGAGACAGTGAGCTATGGCTACACCTTC. Filled out from reference TRBV18 and TRBJ1-2, the complete variable domain reads NAGVMQNPRHLVRRRGQEARLRCSPMKGHSHVYWYRQLPEEGLKFMVYLQKENIIDESGMPKERFSAEFPKEGPSILRIQQVVRGDSAAYFCASSETVSYGYTFGSGTRLTVV.

The chain is built from TRBV7-6 and TRBJ1-1; D uncertain. Germline-derived CDR1 and CDR2 are SGHVS and FNYEAQ. The CDR3 sequence is 15 residues long. V lost 5 bases and J lost 4, with 17 bases in between. The CDR3 is CASSRPPGGSTEAFF. DNA of the CDR3: TGTGCCAGCAGCCGCCCGCCGGGCGGGAGCACTGAAGCTTTCTTT.

The genes are TRBV30 and TRBJ1-1; D unresolved. V dropped 1 base and J dropped 9 bases, with 12 bases sitting between them. The CDR3 has 12 amino acids. Per the germline V gene, CDR1 is GTSNPN and CDR2 is SVGIG (reference sequence). CDR3 coding DNA: TGTGCCTGGAGTGGATGGCTGGGCAAAGCTTTCTTT. It is translated as CAWSGWLGKAFF.

CDR3 sequence: CASSLDREGSGYTF. CDR3 in DNA: TGTGCCAGCAGCTTGGACAGGGAAGGCTCTGGCTACACCTTC. This sequence joins TRBV5-4 and TRBJ1-2; a possible D gene is TRBD1 (6 bases). The CDR3 totals 14 residues. Germline V gene data show CDR1 as SGHNT and CDR2 as YYREEE (reference sequence). V lost 0 bases and J 7 bases, leaving 13 bases between the germline ends.

The V call is TRBV29-1, the J call TRBJ1-2; D might be TRBD1 (5 bases). The V gene lost 6 bases and the J gene lost 3 bases, with 17 bases spanning the gap. The CDR3 sequence is 14 residues long. Germline V gene lookup returns CDR1 SQVTM and CDR2 ANQGSEA. The CDR3 reads CSVRRVGLDYGYTF. The CDR3 DNA reads as TGCAGCGTCCGAAGGGTGGGACTAGACTATGGCTACACCTTC. Full variable domain (outside the CDR3, taken from reference TRBV29-1 and TRBJ1-2): SAVISQKPSRDICQRGTSLTIQCQVDSQVTMMFWYRQQPGQSLTLIATANQGSEATYESGFVIDKFPISRPNLTFSTLTVSNMSPEDSSIYLCSVRRVGLDYGYTFGSGTRLTVV.

V is TRBV30 and J is TRBJ1-3; 7 bases line up with TRBD1. Per germline, CDR1 GTSNPN and CDR2 SVGIG (reference sequence). CDR3 length: 12 residues. The V and J ends lost 5 bases and 10 bases, in that order; junction bases with no gene match: 8. The CDR3 nucleotides read TGTGCCTGGGACAGGGACATGAGAACCATATATTTT. Its translation is CAWDRDMRTIYF.

This chain connects TRBV30 to TRBJ2-1, with 12 bases that match TRBD2. Germline trimming cut 0 bases from V and 10 bases from J; bases unmatched to any gene: 7. This CDR3 comprises 15 residues. In germline, CDR1 is GTSNPN, CDR2 SVGIG (reference sequence). The CDR3 DNA follows: TGTGCCTGGAGTGTACAGCTAGCGGGGGGGAACGAGCAGTTCTTC. Amino acids: CAWSVQLAGGNEQFF.

The chain carries TRBV5-6 and TRBJ2-2; perhaps TRBD2 as D (5 bases). Trimming took 2 bases from V and 5 from J, leaving 10 bases between them. CDR1 SGHDT and CDR2 YYEEEE come from the germline V gene. This CDR3 contains 14 residues. This CDR3 reads CASSFRGPTGELFF. The CDR3 nucleotides read TGTGCCAGCAGCTTTAGAGGGCCAACCGGGGAGCTGTTTTTT.

The chain is built from TRBV18 and TRBJ2-1; 16 bases agree with TRBD2. The V and J ends lost 6 bases and 7 bases, in that order; junction bases with no gene match: 3. This CDR3 has 15 amino acids. CDR1 and CDR2 from the germline V gene are KGHSH and LQKENI. This CDR3 is CASSGTSGGANEQFF. CDR3 nucleotide sequence: TGTGCCAGCTCCGGGACTAGCGGGGGGGCAAATGAGCAGTTCTTC.

The J gene is TRBJ2-3, the V gene TRBV6-4; the D is unclear. V was pared by 8 bases and J by 2 bases, with 23 bases between. This CDR3 comprises 17 residues. CDR1 MRHNA and CDR2 SNTAGT come from the germline V gene. DNA of the CDR3: TGTGCCAGCCCCCCAGCCCCTAAAACAGCCACCACAGATACGCAGTATTTT. It translates to CASPPAPKTATTDTQYF.

J is TRBJ2-3 and V is TRBV5-1; 16 nucleotides align to TRBD2. V was pared by 7 bases and J by 3 bases, with 8 bases of the junction left unmatched. The CDR3 length is 17 residues. Germline V gives CDR1 SGHRS, CDR2 YFSETQ. CDR3 coding DNA: TGCGCCAGCGGTGGCGGGACTAGCGGGGGGGGAACAGATACGCAGTATTTT. Its translation is CASGGGTSGGGTDTQYF.